This record concerns one T cell receptor beta chain sequence. Its antigen is currently unknown. These data belong to a study of OX40 agonist ivuxolimab in advanced cancers. Study-level information: Patients were treated with intravenous ivuxolimab, dosed at 0.01 to 10 mg/kg and infused every 2 weeks. Broader study findings: Also present in some nonresponders was a low level of normalized T-cell clonal expansion. Those patients achieving a partial response at 0.1-3.0 mg/kg showed among the lowest clonal expansion.

Sequencing used immunoSEQ multiplex PCR; TCRdb keeps in-frame clones, though not all of them. Among fewer than 55,000 clones listed, about 85% were seen once. CDR1 is MGHRA and CDR2 is YSYEKL in the germline V gene. There are 13 residues in the CDR3. Deletions cut 1 base from V and 3 bases from J, with 7 bases between. The sequence was collected from an adult with an advanced solid tumor such as melanoma, head and neck, liver or kidney cancer. The specimen was CD4+ or CD8+ T cells sorted from blood, collected in a trial of the OX40 agonist ivuxolimab. The J gene is TRBJ2-7, the V gene TRBV4-1; TRBD2 is a possible D gene (6 bases). CDR3 amino acids: CASSQVGGYEQYF. For the CDR3, the DNA is TGCGCCAGCAGCCAAGTGGGAGGCTACGAGCAGTACTTC.